One and the same sample provided the 10 T cell receptor beta chains below, sequenced in a study of T cell clonality in common variable immunodeficiency. General study points: Fewer deletions and N-nucleotide insertions were reportedly seen in common variable immunodeficiency TCR beta sequences.

Sequencing was performed with immunoSEQ multiplex PCR; in TCRdb, only in-frame clones are kept and a portion is missing. Observed in the sample are some 14,000 clones, none of them singletons. These receptors are not linked to any known antigen. Sequenced sample: peripheral blood mononuclear cells. The receptors shown here come from a human donor with common variable immunodeficiency.

The sequenced CDR3 bases are TGTGCCAGCAGCTTAGGACAGGGACTCGACTATGGC. Translated: CASSLGQGLDYG. The CDR3, in full, reads CASSLGQGLDYGYTF. V is TRBV7-9 and J is TRBJ1-2, with 7 nucleotides matching TRBD1. The observed sequence ends 3 residues before the CDR3 terminus, with the missing tail filled in from the germline J gene. CDR1 and CDR2 (germline): SEHNR, FQNEAQ (reference sequence). The CDR3 extends over 15 amino acids. V was pared by 1 base and J by 3 bases, with 5 bases of the junction left unmatched. Full variable domain (rest looked up from reference TRBV7-9 and TRBJ1-2): DTGVSQNPRHKITKRGQNVTFRCDPISEHNRLYWYRQTLGQGPEFLTYFQNEAQLEKSRLLSDRFSAERPKGSFSTLEIQRTEQGDSAMYLCASSLGQGLDYGYTFGSGTRLTVV.

This clone has more than one count but fewer than ten. The DNA ends 3 residues before the CDR3 does, and the rest of the CDR3 is filled in from the germline J gene. This chain connects TRBV2 to TRBJ1-5, with TRBD1 identical over 7 bases. Germline assignment: CDR1 SNHLY and CDR2 FYNNEI. The CDR3 has 15 residues. The J segment lost 2 bases and the V segment lost 10 bases, leaving 11 bases of the junction unmatched. The CDR3 spells CATRQGPTGNQPQHF. CDR3 DNA (partial): TGTGCCACCAGACAGGGACCCACTGGCAATCAGCCC.

This clone occurred a few times. With the read ending 3 residues before the CDR3 end, the germline J gene is used to fill in that end. This chain links TRBV5-1 with TRBJ2-3; possible D gene TRBD2, 6 bases. Germline assignment: CDR1 SGHRS and CDR2 YFSETQ. V was pared by 4 bases and J by 8 bases, with 17 bases between. This CDR3 comprises 14 residues. CDR3 amino acids: CASSTLPGETTQYF. The DNA read from the CDR3 is TGCGCCAGCAGCACCCTACCGGGGGAGACTACG.

In this sample, this clone turned up a few times. The read terminates 3 residues before the CDR3 end, so the remaining end is supplied by the germline J gene. The chain joins TRBV7-2 to TRBJ1-5; D call uncertain. Germline lookup yields CDR1 SGHTA and CDR2 FQGNSA. The V and J ends lost 0 bases and 4 bases respectively, with 7 bases between them. The CDR3 runs to 14 residues. CDR3: CASSLALRNQPQHF. The CDR3 DNA, read in part, is TGTGCCAGCAGCTTAGCGCTACGAAATCAGCCC.

As concerns this clone: The read ends 3 residues early relative to the CDR3; the germline J gene fills the gap. The genes are TRBV2 and TRBJ1-1; possibly TRBD1 for D (5 bases). Germline V gene lookup returns CDR1 SNHLY and CDR2 FYNNEI. The V end lost 1 base, the J end lost 0 bases, and 6 bases lay between the germline ends. This CDR3 has 14 amino acids. Incomplete CDR3 DNA: TGTGCCAGCAGTGAAGGGGGGGTGAACACTGAA. Amino acids: CASSEGGVNTE. The CDR3, in full, reads CASSEGGVNTEAFF.

This clone was detected only a few times. The read halts 3 residues ahead of the CDR3 end, with the missing end drawn from the germline J gene. The chain carries TRBV18 and TRBJ2-2; D is possibly TRBD1 (6 bases). Trimming removed 6 bases at V and 4 bases at J, with 15 bases between. Germline V gene sequence: CDR1 KGHSH, CDR2 LQKENI. The CDR3 is made up of 15 amino acids. CDR3: CASSPPGAGTGELFF. Incomplete CDR3 DNA: TGTGCCAGCTCCCCCCCAGGGGCGGGCACCGGGGAG.

This clone was found a few times. The CDR3 goes on 3 residues after the read ends, and that part is filled in from the germline J gene. The rearrangement joins TRBV18 to TRBJ1-3; D might be TRBD1 (6 bases). Trimming stripped 3 bases from V and 2 bases from J, with 8 bases between. This CDR3 has 14 amino acids. The germline gives CDR1 KGHSH, CDR2 LQKENI. CDR3: CASSPRTAGNTIYF. The sequenced part of the CDR3 DNA is TGTGCCAGCTCACCCCGGACAGCTGGAAACACC.

Details on this clone: The read stops 3 residues short of the end of the CDR3; the missing end is completed from the germline J gene. The rearrangement joins TRBV5-6 to TRBJ2-1; 9 bases are shared with TRBD2. The trim removed 5 bases at V and 8 bases at J, leaving 8 bases unmatched. The length of the CDR3 is 14 residues. Germline V gives CDR1 SGHDT, CDR2 YYEEEE. The sequenced part of the CDR3 DNA is TGTGCCAGCAGTACCGGGACTAGCATCCATGAG. Encoded protein: CASSTGTSIHE. The CDR3 in its entirety is CASSTGTSIHEQFF. The whole variable domain, remainder taken from reference TRBV5-6 and TRBJ2-1, is DAGVTQSPTHLIKTRGQQVTLRCSPKSGHDTVSWYQQALGQGPQFIFQYYEEEERQRGNFPDRFSGHQFPNYSSELNVNALLLGDSALYLCASSTGTSIHEQFFGPGTRLTVL.

This clone was picked up a small number of times. Read sequence stops 3 residues before the CDR3 end, and the germline J gene provides the missing end. The rearrangement uses TRBV7-9 and TRBJ1-3; D unresolved. Between the trimmed V and J ends, which lost 1 base and 0 bases, there was a span of 7 bases. This CDR3 is 15 amino acids long. Germline lookup yields CDR1 SEHNR and CDR2 FQNEAQ (reference sequence). The CDR3 loop is CASSLGPGSGNTIYF. CDR3 DNA, as far as it was read: TGTGCCAGCAGCTTAGGCCCGGGCTCTGGAAACACC.

This clone showed up many times. The read finishes 3 residues shy of the CDR3 end, and the germline J gene is used to complete it. The chain couples TRBV18 to TRBJ1-1; TRBD1 matches 8 bases. The CDR3 covers 14 residues. The V segment lost 3 bases and the J segment 7 bases; nucleotides outside the gene matches: 7. Per the germline V gene, CDR1 is KGHSH and CDR2 is LQKENI. This CDR3 reads CASSPLQGASEAFF. The sequenced part of the CDR3 DNA is TGTGCCAGCTCACCCCTTCAGGGGGCAAGTGAA.